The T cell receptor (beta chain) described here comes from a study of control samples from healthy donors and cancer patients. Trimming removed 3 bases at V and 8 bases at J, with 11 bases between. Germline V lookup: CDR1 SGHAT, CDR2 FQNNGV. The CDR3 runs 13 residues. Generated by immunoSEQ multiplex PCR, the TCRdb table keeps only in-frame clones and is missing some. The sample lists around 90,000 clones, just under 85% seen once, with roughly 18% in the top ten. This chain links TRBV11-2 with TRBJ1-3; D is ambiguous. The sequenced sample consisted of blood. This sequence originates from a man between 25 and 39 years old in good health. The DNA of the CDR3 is TGTGCCAGCAGCTTTTCCGACGCGCACACCATATATTTT. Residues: CASSFSDAHTIYF. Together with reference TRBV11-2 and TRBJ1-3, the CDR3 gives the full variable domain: EAGVAQSPRYKIIEKRQSVAFWCNPISGHATLYWYQQILGQGPKLLIQFQNNGVVDDSQLPKDRFSAERLKGVDSTLKIQPAKLEDSAVYLCASSFSDAHTIYFGEGSWLTVV.